This entry lists 32 T cell receptor beta chains sequenced from one sample in a study of blood T cell repertoires in COVID-19. Generated by immunoSEQ multiplex PCR, the TCRdb table keeps only in-frame clones and is missing some. The sample has approximately 230,000 clones; roughly four fifths are singletons. What was sequenced was PBMCs or T cells enriched from blood (not recorded which). These receptors were collected from a man between 40 and 49 years old who had recovered from COVID-19.

CDR3 amino acids: CASSRGNGYTF. The CDR3 DNA reads TGTGCCAGCAGCAGGGGGAACGGCTACACCTTC. The chain uses TRBV28 and TRBJ1-2; 7 bases are shared with TRBD1. The CDR3 totals 11 residues. Germline V gives CDR1 MDHEN, CDR2 SYDVKM. J lost 8 bases, V lost 6 bases, and 3 bases had no gene match.

J is TRBJ2-7 and V is TRBV5-5, with TRBD1 identical over 7 bases. The CDR3 is 16 residues long. Trimming took 4 bases from V and 0 from J; bases not matched to a gene: 10. Germline CDR1 SGHKS, CDR2 YYEKEE (reference sequence). CDR3 nucleotide sequence: TGTGCCAGCAGCGGTCCCGGACAGGCGGCCTCCTACGAGCAGTACTTC. It codes for CASSGPGQAASYEQYF. Together with reference TRBV5-5 and TRBJ2-7, the CDR3 gives the full variable domain: DAGVTQSPTHLIKTRGQQVTLRCSPISGHKSVSWYQQVLGQGPQFIFQYYEKEERGRGNFPDRFSARQFPNYSSELNVNALLLGDSALYLCASSGPGQAASYEQYFGPGTRLTVT.

The CDR3 loop reads CASRKERGDQETQYF. The CDR3 DNA is TGTGCCAGCAGGAAGGAGCGGGGGGACCAAGAGACCCAGTACTTC. This chain connects TRBV2 to TRBJ2-5, with 9 positions matching TRBD2. The CDR3 spans 15 residues. V gave up 6 bases and J gave up 0 bases; unmatched junction bases: 5. CDR1 and CDR2 (germline): SNHLY, FYNNEI.

V and J are TRBV10-3 and TRBJ2-2; TRBD1 agrees at 7 bases. The ends lost 7 bases at V and 6 bases at J; junction bases unmatched: 11. This CDR3 has 15 amino acids. Germline V lookup: CDR1 ENHRY, CDR2 SYGVKD. The CDR3 region is CAIMRDKTGAGELFF. DNA of the CDR3: TGTGCCATCATGAGAGACAAAACAGGGGCCGGGGAGCTGTTTTTT.

The rearrangement joins TRBV9 to TRBJ2-5; 10 nucleotides align to TRBD2. CDR3 length equals 18 residues. V gave up 4 bases and J gave up 1 base; unmatched junction bases: 13. Germline loops: CDR1 SGDLS, CDR2 YYNGEE. Here the CDR3 reads CASSLQGLSGGGQETQYF. The CDR3 region has the DNA TGTGCCAGCAGCCTCCAAGGGCTGAGCGGGGGGGGCCAAGAGACCCAGTACTTC.

The chain employs TRBV9 and TRBJ2-3; the match to TRBD2 covers 9 bases. V lost 0 bases to trimming and J lost 3 bases; unmatched junction nucleotides: 5. CDR1 is SGDLS, CDR2 YYNGEE, per germline. The CDR3 is made up of 16 amino acids. DNA for the CDR3: TGTGCCAGCAGCGTAGCTACAGCGGGAGGAACAGATACGCAGTATTTT. Its protein is CASSVATAGGTDTQYF.

The V call is TRBV29-1, the J call TRBJ1-5; D possibly corresponds to TRBD1 (6 bases). Germline V gene lookup returns CDR1 SQVTM and CDR2 ANQGSEA. The V end lost 4 bases, the J end lost 4 bases, and 11 bases lay between the germline ends. This CDR3 has 13 residues. Here the CDR3 reads CSVVTGFNQPQHF. The CDR3 DNA reads TGCAGCGTTGTGACAGGCTTTAATCAGCCCCAGCATTTT.

This rearrangement joins TRBV4-3 to TRBJ1-2, with 7 bases aligning to TRBD1. The trim removed 4 bases at V and 8 bases at J, leaving 7 bases unmatched. The CDR3 length is 13 residues. The V gene's germline CDR1 is LGHNA and CDR2 YSLEER. The CDR3 nucleotides read TGCGCCAGCAGCCGTCAGACAGGGCGCGGCTACACCTTC. This codes for CASSRQTGRGYTF.

The CDR3 nucleotides read TGCGCCAGCAGCCCCCGTCGGGAGCGCACCGGGGAGCTGTTTTTT. Translation gives CASSPRRERTGELFF. J is TRBJ2-2 and V is TRBV4-1; a possible D gene is TRBD2 (6 bases). In germline, CDR1 is MGHRA, CDR2 YSYEKL. The CDR3 is made up of 15 amino acids. Trimming pared 4 bases from V and 4 bases from J, leaving 13 bases between.

This clone was counted only a few times. The chain carries TRBV7-9 and TRBJ1-1, with TRBD1 as a possible D gene (6 bases). Trimming took off 6 bases at V and 6 bases at J, with 23 bases between the two ends. The CDR3 extends over 16 amino acids. Germline-derived CDR1 and CDR2 are SEHNR and FQNEAQ (reference sequence). The DNA of the CDR3 is TGTGCCAGCAGGGAGGTAACAGGGTTAAGAAGGCCTGAAGCTTTCTTT. It encodes CASREVTGLRRPEAFF.

The gene calls are TRBV18 and TRBJ2-7; 8 bases fit TRBD1. The V gene end was trimmed by 3 bases and the J gene end by 5 bases; junction bases not matched to a gene: 6. The CDR3 is 14 residues long. From germline, CDR1 is KGHSH and CDR2 LQKENI. The CDR3 nucleotides are TGTGCCAGCTCACCCGGGGCAGGGGGCGACGAGCAGTACTTC. It yields the protein CASSPGAGGDEQYF. The whole variable domain, remainder taken from reference TRBV18 and TRBJ2-7, is NAGVMQNPRHLVRRRGQEARLRCSPMKGHSHVYWYRQLPEEGLKFMVYLQKENIIDESGMPKERFSAEFPKEGPSILRIQQVVRGDSAAYFCASSPGAGGDEQYFGPGTRLTVT.

The chain combines TRBV11-1 with TRBJ1-2; D is perhaps TRBD1 (5 bases). The CDR3 sequence is 13 residues long. Per germline, CDR1 SGHAT and CDR2 FQDESV (reference sequence). V lost 5 bases and J 4 bases, leaving 11 bases between the germline ends. The CDR3 region is CASSAQAAYGYTF. The DNA of the CDR3 is TGTGCCAGCAGCGCACAGGCCGCCTATGGCTACACCTTC.

The rearrangement joins TRBV29-1 to TRBJ1-1; D remains unclear. The germline V and J ends were trimmed by 4 bases and 6 bases, with 9 bases remaining between them. This CDR3 region has 11 residues. From germline, CDR1 is SQVTM and CDR2 ANQGSEA. The CDR3, as DNA: TGCAGCGTTGGGGAGGGCGCTGAAGCTTTCTTT. This translates into CSVGEGAEAFF.

The chain combines TRBV9 with TRBJ1-5; 7 positions match TRBD1. CDR3 length equals 14 residues. The ends lost 2 bases at V and 6 bases at J; junction bases unmatched: 5. Germline V gives CDR1 SGDLS, CDR2 YYNGEE. The CDR3, as DNA: TGTGCCAGCAGCGTCAGGGGGGAGACTCAGCCCCAGCATTTT. As protein: CASSVRGETQPQHF.

The chain uses TRBV7-6 and TRBJ2-6; 7 bases agree with TRBD1. J gave up 3 bases and V 5 bases, and 7 bases lay outside the gene matches. This CDR3 comprises 16 residues. Germline V lookup: CDR1 SGHVS, CDR2 FNYEAQ. The CDR3 region is CASSTATGFGANVLTF. DNA for the CDR3: TGTGCCAGCAGCACCGCGACAGGGTTTGGGGCCAACGTCCTGACTTTC.

The CDR3 nucleotides are TGTGCCAGCAGGCCATCTCTAGGACTAGCGCGTTCTGATACGCAGTATTTT. Translating it yields CASRPSLGLARSDTQYF. V usage is TRBV7-9 and J usage is TRBJ2-3; 9 bases agree with TRBD2. The CDR3 extends over 17 amino acids. The trim removed 6 bases at V and 6 bases at J, leaving 16 bases unmatched. Germline V gene sequence: CDR1 SEHNR, CDR2 FQNEAQ (reference sequence). The full variable domain, completed using reference TRBV7-9 and TRBJ2-3, is DTGVSQNPRHKITKRGQNVTFRCDPISEHNRLYWYRQTLGQGPEFLTYFQNEAQLEKSRLLSDRFSAERPKGSFSTLEIQRTEQGDSAMYLCASRPSLGLARSDTQYFGPGTRLTVL.

The rearrangement uses TRBV7-9 and TRBJ2-3, with 10 nucleotides matching TRBD1. This CDR3 region has 15 residues. The V gene's germline CDR1 is SEHNR and CDR2 FQNEAQ (reference sequence). Trimming cost V 8 bases and J 2 bases; bases outside gene matches: 7. The CDR3 region is CASCKGTGDTDTQYF. The CDR3 bases are TGTGCCAGCTGCAAGGGGACAGGGGACACAGATACGCAGTATTTT.

The chain couples TRBV7-8 to TRBJ2-5, with D tentatively TRBD2 (6 bases). This CDR3 is 14 amino acids long. The V gene's germline CDR1 is SGHVS and CDR2 FQNEAQ. The V gene lost 4 bases and the J gene lost 5 bases, with 14 bases spanning the gap. CDR3 amino acids: CASSSTAGRETQYF. The CDR3 bases are TGTGCCAGCAGCTCGACGGCGGGGCGCGAGACCCAGTACTTC. Supplemented by reference TRBV7-8 and TRBJ2-5, the full variable domain reads GAGVSQSPRYKVAKRGQDVALRCDPISGHVSLFWYQQALGQGPEFLTYFQNEAQLDKSGLPSDRFFAERPEGSVSTLKIQRTQQEDSAVYLCASSSTAGRETQYFGPGTRLLVL.

Here the CDR3 DNA reads TGTGCCAGCTCACCAGTCAAAGAGACCCAGTACTTC. This codes for CASSPVKETQYF. The chain joins TRBV18 to TRBJ2-5, with D unclear. Germline V gene data show CDR1 as KGHSH and CDR2 as LQKENI. Trimming removed 2 bases at V and 3 bases at J, with 4 bases between. The CDR3 contains 12 residues. The whole variable domain, filled in from reference TRBV18 and TRBJ2-5, reads NAGVMQNPRHLVRRRGQEARLRCSPMKGHSHVYWYRQLPEEGLKFMVYLQKENIIDESGMPKERFSAEFPKEGPSILRIQQVVRGDSAAYFCASSPVKETQYFGPGTRLLVL.

This clone was recorded once. This sequence joins TRBV5-1 and TRBJ1-4; D ambiguous. CDR3 size: 14 residues. The germline V gene encodes CDR1 SGHRS and CDR2 YFSETQ. V was cut by 0 bases and J by 3 bases, with 6 bases left in between. DNA for the CDR3: TGCGCCAGCAGCTTGGACGAGCCTAATGAAAAACTGTTTTTT. Protein: CASSLDEPNEKLFF.

The chain employs TRBV19 and TRBJ1-5; 10 bases match TRBD1. Unmatched junction bases numbered 7, after V lost 6 bases and J lost 5 bases. The germline CDR1 and CDR2 sequences are LNHDA and SQIVND (reference sequence). This CDR3 has 15 amino acids. The CDR3 nucleotides are TGTGCCAGTAGCGCCCGGGGGACAGGGGATCAGCCCCAGCATTTT. Encoded protein: CASSARGTGDQPQHF. Together with reference TRBV19 and TRBJ1-5, the CDR3 gives the full variable domain: DGGITQSPKYLFRKEGQNVTLSCEQNLNHDAMYWYRQDPGQGLRLIYYSQIVNDFQKGDIAEGYSVSREKKESFPLTVTSAQKNPTAFYLCASSARGTGDQPQHFGDGTRLSIL.

The chain recombines TRBV6-1 with TRBJ1-5; D is unclear. This CDR3 has 15 amino acids. Deletions cut 2 bases from V and 9 bases from J, with 17 bases between. Germline loops: CDR1 MNHNS, CDR2 SASEGT. This chain's CDR3 is CASSELDVGGWPQHF. The CDR3 DNA follows: TGTGCCAGCAGTGAACTTGACGTCGGAGGGTGGCCCCAGCATTTT.

The chain joins TRBV5-6 to TRBJ1-2, with a tentative D call TRBD1 (6 bases). Trimming took 4 bases from V and 4 from J, leaving 14 bases between them. CDR3 length: 14 amino acids. CDR1 and CDR2 (germline): SGHDT, YYEEEE. The CDR3 here is CASSPAGAGYGYTF. The CDR3 DNA reads as TGTGCCAGCAGCCCTGCGGGGGCGGGCTATGGCTACACCTTC.

This clone has just a few counts. This rearrangement joins TRBV30 to TRBJ1-4, with D maybe TRBD1 (5 bases). Germline assignment: CDR1 GTSNPN and CDR2 SVGIG (reference sequence). CDR3 length: 14 residues. V lost 3 bases, J lost 5 bases, and 13 bases lay in between. The CDR3 DNA is TGTGCCTGGAGGGAGCGACAGATGAATGAAAAACTGTTTTTT. This gives the protein CAWRERQMNEKLFF.

J is TRBJ2-7 and V is TRBV7-2; 7 bases agree with TRBD1. The length of the CDR3 is 14 residues. V lost 5 bases, J lost 4 bases, and 8 bases stayed unmatched. CDR1 SGHTA and CDR2 FQGNSA come from the germline V gene. The CDR3 nucleotides are TGTGCCAGCAGCATCGCGACAGGGACATACGAGCAGTACTTC. Protein sequence: CASSIATGTYEQYF.

The CDR3 loop is CAWSLAGRETQYF. CDR3 sequence (DNA): TGTGCCTGGAGCTTAGCGGGAAGGGAGACCCAGTACTTC. The J gene is TRBJ2-5, the V gene TRBV30; TRBD2 matches at 8 bases. V lost 3 bases, J lost 5 bases, and 5 bases stayed unmatched. The CDR3 has 13 amino acids. In germline, CDR1 is GTSNPN, CDR2 SVGIG (reference sequence).

The CDR3 DNA reads TGTGCCACCCAGGGGGTTGGAAGCAATCAGCCCCAGCATTTT. Translating it yields CATQGVGSNQPQHF. This rearrangement joins TRBV21-1 to TRBJ1-5; the table gives TRBD1 as D, unverified against the DNA. TRBV21-1 corresponds to a pseudogene. The CDR3 runs to 14 residues.

This clone has a single count. The genes are TRBV5-1 and TRBJ1-1; 7 nucleotides agree with TRBD1. The CDR3 is 16 residues long. The ends lost 3 bases at V and 4 bases at J; junction bases unmatched: 12. In germline, CDR1 is SGHRS, CDR2 YFSETQ. The CDR3 loop is CASSSAYRGRGTEAFF. The CDR3 coding sequence is TGCGCCAGCAGCTCCGCCTACAGGGGAAGAGGCACTGAAGCTTTCTTT. The full variable domain, completed using reference TRBV5-1 and TRBJ1-1, is KAGVTQTPRYLIKTRGQQVTLSCSPISGHRSVSWYQQTPGQGLQFLFEYFSETQRNKGNFPGRFSGRQFSNSRSEMNVSTLELGDSALYLCASSSAYRGRGTEAFFGQGTRLTVV.

The rearrangement links TRBV7-3 to TRBJ2-2; 7 bases align to TRBD2. The CDR3 is 15 amino acids. Germline V lookup: CDR1 SGHTA, CDR2 FQGTGA. J was trimmed by 6 bases and V by 1 base; bases with no gene match: 5. The chain's CDR3 is CASSLNRLAAGELFF. The CDR3, as DNA: TGTGCCAGCAGCTTAAACCGTCTAGCGGCCGGGGAGCTGTTTTTT.

This clone showed up just a few times. The CDR3 spells CASSFSRAAYGYTF. Here the CDR3 DNA reads TGTGCCAGCAGCTTCAGCAGGGCGGCCTATGGCTACACCTTC. The V gene is TRBV11-2, the J gene TRBJ1-2, with a tentative D call TRBD1 (5 bases). This CDR3 comprises 14 residues. Germline CDR1 reads SGHAT; CDR2 reads FQNNGV. The V end lost 3 bases, the J end lost 4 bases, and 12 bases lay between the germline ends.

The V and J genes are TRBV7-2 and TRBJ1-3; D not resolved. The CDR3 length is 13 residues. CDR1 and CDR2 from the germline V gene are SGHTA and FQGNSA. Trimming stripped 5 bases from V and 0 bases from J, with 5 bases between. CDR3 nucleotides: TGTGCCAGCAGCCCTTACTCTGGAAACACCATATATTTT. Amino acid sequence: CASSPYSGNTIYF.

Only a few counts were recorded for this clone. This chain links TRBV3-1 (or the pseudogene TRBV3-2) with TRBJ2-1; 11 bases match TRBD2. Per germline, CDR1 LGHDT and CDR2 YNNKEL (reference sequence). V dropped 2 bases and J dropped 2; count of bases not matched to a gene: 5. CDR3 size: 17 residues. The CDR3 sequence is CASSQQGTSGPYNEQFF. Written as DNA, the CDR3 is TGTGCCAGCAGCCAACAGGGGACTAGCGGCCCCTACAATGAGCAGTTCTTC.